This T cell receptor beta chain stems from a study of CD8 T cells in ankylosing spondylitis. General observations from the study: Reactive arthritis synovial fluid and blood were previously reported to contain some motif variants. Clones linked to the disease showed a CD8+ phenotype. They occurred at relatively low frequencies in peripheral blood.

V lost 5 bases and J 5 bases, leaving 6 bases between the germline ends. The CDR3 is 11 residues long. Construction of TCR beta libraries was performed using quantitative 5'-RACE with molecular barcodes. Using its own MiXCR run on the 5' RACE reads, TCRdb lists one record per CDR3 protein. The sample includes 250,000 to 350,000 distinct CDR3 sequences, around 20% of them seen just once. This clonotype was picked up many times. Its antigen is not identified. V gene TRBV12-3 or TRBV12-4 combines with J gene TRBJ1-1; D is possibly TRBD1 (6 bases). The sequence was collected from a male donor with ankylosing spondylitis or in good health (not recorded which). The specimen sequenced was blood, either unsorted or a sorted T cell fraction (not recorded which). Written as DNA, the CDR3 is TGTGCCAGCAGTAGGGGGACTGAAGCTTTCTTT. Its translation is CASSRGTEAFF.